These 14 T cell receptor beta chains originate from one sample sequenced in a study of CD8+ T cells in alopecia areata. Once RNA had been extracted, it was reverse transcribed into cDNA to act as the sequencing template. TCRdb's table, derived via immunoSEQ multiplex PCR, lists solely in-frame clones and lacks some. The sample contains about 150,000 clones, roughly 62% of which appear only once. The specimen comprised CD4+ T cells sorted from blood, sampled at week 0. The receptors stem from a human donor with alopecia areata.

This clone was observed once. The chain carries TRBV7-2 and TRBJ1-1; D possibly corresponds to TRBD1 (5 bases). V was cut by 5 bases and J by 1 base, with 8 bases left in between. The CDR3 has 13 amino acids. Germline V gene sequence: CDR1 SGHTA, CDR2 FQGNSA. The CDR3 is CASSGQGNTEAFF. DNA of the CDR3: TGTGCCAGCAGCGGTCAGGGGAACACTGAAGCTTTCTTT.

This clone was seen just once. CDR3 coding DNA: TGTGCCAGCAGCTCGCACGACAATGAGCAGTTCTTC. It codes for CASSSHDNEQFF. The chain couples TRBV7-2 to TRBJ2-1; D is ambiguous. The CDR3 loop spans 12 amino acids. Trimming left V 4 bases short and J 5 bases short, with 6 bases between. CDR1 and CDR2 (germline): SGHTA, FQGNSA. Full variable domain (remainder filled in from reference TRBV7-2 and TRBJ2-1): GAGVSQSPSNKVTEKGKDVELRCDPISGHTALYWYRQSLGQGLEFLIYFQGNSAPDKSGLPSDRFSAERTGGSVSTLTIQRTQQEDSAVYLCASSSHDNEQFFGPGTRLTVL.

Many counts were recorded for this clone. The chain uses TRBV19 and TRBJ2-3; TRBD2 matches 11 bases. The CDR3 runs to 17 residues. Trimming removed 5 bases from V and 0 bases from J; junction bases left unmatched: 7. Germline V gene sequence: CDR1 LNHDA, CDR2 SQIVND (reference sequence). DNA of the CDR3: TGTGCCAGTAGTGCCTTGGGACTAGCGGCTAGCACAGATACGCAGTATTTT. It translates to CASSALGLAASTDTQYF.

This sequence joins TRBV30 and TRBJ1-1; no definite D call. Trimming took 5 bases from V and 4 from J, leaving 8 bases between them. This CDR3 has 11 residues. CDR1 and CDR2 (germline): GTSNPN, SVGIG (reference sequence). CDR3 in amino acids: CAWVFSTEAFF. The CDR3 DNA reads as TGTGCCTGGGTATTTAGCACTGAAGCTTTCTTT.

The CDR3 sequence is CAWNKAGGGDTQYF. DNA for the CDR3: TGTGCCTGGAACAAGGCGGGGGGAGGAGATACGCAGTATTTT. The chain links TRBV30 to TRBJ2-3; TRBD2 aligns across 8 bases. The CDR3 runs 14 residues. Germline loops: CDR1 GTSNPN, CDR2 SVGIG (reference sequence). The V gene end was trimmed by 4 bases and the J gene end by 5 bases; junction bases not matched to a gene: 8.

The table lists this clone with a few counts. CDR3 in DNA: TGTGCCAGCAGTCCTCTACCCGGAGATACGCAGTATTTT. This codes for CASSPLPGDTQYF. The V call is TRBV6-6, the J call TRBJ2-3; no clear D. Germline CDR1 and CDR2: MNHNY and SVGAGI (reference sequence). V shed 5 bases and J shed 5 bases, with 11 bases lying between them. This CDR3 contains 13 residues.

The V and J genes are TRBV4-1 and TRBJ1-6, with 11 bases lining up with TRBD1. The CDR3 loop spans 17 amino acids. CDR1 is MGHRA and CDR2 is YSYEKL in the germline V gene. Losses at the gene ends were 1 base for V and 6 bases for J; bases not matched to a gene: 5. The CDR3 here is CASSQGGQGESNSPLHF. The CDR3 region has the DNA TGCGCCAGCAGCCAAGGGGGACAGGGGGAGAGTAATTCACCCCTCCACTTT.

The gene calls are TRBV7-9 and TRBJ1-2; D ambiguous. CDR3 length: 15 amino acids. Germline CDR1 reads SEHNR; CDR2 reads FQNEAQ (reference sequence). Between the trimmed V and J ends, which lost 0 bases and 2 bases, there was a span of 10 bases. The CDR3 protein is CASSLALADNYGYTF. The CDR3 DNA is TGTGCCAGCAGCTTAGCTCTGGCGGACAACTATGGCTACACCTTC. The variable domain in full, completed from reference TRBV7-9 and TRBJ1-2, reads DTGVSQNPRHKITKRGQNVTFRCDPISEHNRLYWYRQTLGQGPEFLTYFQNEAQLEKSRLLSDRFSAERPKGSFSTLEIQRTEQGDSAMYLCASSLALADNYGYTFGSGTRLTVV.

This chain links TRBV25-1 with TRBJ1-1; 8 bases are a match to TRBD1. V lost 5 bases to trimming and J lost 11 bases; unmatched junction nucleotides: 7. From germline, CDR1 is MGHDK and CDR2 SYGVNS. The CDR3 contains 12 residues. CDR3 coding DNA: TGTGCCAGCAGTTCAGGACAGGGCCCGGCTTTCTTT. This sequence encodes CASSSGQGPAFF.

This chain's CDR3 is CASSEGAGEQFF. The CDR3 region has the DNA TGTGCCAGCAGCGAGGGGGCGGGTGAGCAGTTCTTC. The J gene is TRBJ2-1, the V gene TRBV9; TRBD1 aligns across 7 bases. This CDR3 region has 12 residues. With 3 bases clipped from V and 9 bases from J, the junction kept 3 bases outside the gene matches. CDR1 and CDR2 from the germline V gene are SGDLS and YYNGEE.

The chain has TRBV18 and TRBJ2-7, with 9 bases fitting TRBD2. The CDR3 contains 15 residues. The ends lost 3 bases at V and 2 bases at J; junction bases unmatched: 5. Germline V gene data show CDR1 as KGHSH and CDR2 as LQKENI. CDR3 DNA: TGTGCCAGCTCACCGAGGGCTAGCGGGGCCTACGAGCAGTACTTC. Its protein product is CASSPRASGAYEQYF.

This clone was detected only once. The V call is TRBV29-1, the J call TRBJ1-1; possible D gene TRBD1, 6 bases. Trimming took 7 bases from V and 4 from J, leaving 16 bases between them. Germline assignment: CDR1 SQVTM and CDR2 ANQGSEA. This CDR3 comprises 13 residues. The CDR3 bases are TGCAGCGGAGTACGAGGGGGGGGCACTGAAGCTTTCTTT. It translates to CSGVRGGGTEAFF.

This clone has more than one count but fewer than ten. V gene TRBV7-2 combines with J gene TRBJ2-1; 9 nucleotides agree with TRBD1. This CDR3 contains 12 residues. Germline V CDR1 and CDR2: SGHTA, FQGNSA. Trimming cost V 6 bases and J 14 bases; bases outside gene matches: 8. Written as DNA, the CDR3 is TGTGCCAGCAGAGGGACAGGGTATGAAGAGTTCTTC. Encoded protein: CASRGTGYEEFF.

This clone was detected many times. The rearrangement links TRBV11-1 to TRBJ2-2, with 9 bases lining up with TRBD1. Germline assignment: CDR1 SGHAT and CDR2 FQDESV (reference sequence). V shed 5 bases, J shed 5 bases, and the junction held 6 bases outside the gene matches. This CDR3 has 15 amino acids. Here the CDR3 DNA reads TGTGCCAGCAGCCTACAGGGGGCAGGAACCGGGGAGCTGTTTTTT. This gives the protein CASSLQGAGTGELFF.